This entry is about one TCR beta chain. Antigen unknown. The data belong to a study of cytomegalovirus exposure and HLA in healthy donors. The PCR ran on 60 Vbeta and 13 Jbeta primers. Sequencing was performed with immunoSEQ multiplex PCR; in TCRdb, only in-frame clones are kept and a portion is missing. This table has 150,000 to 200,000 clones, 75% to 90% appearing once. The CDR3 length is 13 residues. Germline CDR1 SEHNR, CDR2 FQNEAQ (reference sequence). V was clipped by 7 bases and J by 6 bases; unmatched bases: 4. Study outcomes and limitations: It was confirmed in vitro that three of the CMV-associated chains were specific for CMV antigens.

This receptor was obtained from a woman younger than 30 in good health and CMV-seronegative. The specimen was PBMCs. The gene calls are TRBV7-9 and TRBJ2-2; TRBD1 agrees at 8 bases. The CDR3 DNA sequence: TGTGCCAGCATCCTGACAGGGGCCGGGGAGCTGTTTTTT. Translated, it gives CASILTGAGELFF. The whole variable domain, filled in from reference TRBV7-9 and TRBJ2-2, reads DTGVSQNPRHKITKRGQNVTFRCDPISEHNRLYWYRQTLGQGPEFLTYFQNEAQLEKSRLLSDRFSAERPKGSFSTLEIQRTEQGDSAMYLCASILTGAGELFFGEGSRLTVL.